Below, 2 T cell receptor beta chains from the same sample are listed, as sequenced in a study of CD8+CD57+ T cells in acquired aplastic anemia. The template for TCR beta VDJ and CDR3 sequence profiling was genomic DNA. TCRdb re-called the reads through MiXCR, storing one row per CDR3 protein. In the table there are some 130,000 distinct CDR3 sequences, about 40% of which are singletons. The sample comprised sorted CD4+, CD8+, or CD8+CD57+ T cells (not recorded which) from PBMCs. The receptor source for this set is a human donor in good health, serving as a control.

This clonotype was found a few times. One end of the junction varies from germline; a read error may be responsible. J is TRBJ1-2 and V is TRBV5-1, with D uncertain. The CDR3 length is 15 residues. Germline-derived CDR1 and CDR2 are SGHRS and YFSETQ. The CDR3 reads CASSLAGKANYGYAF. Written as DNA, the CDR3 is TGCGCCAGCAGCTTGGCCGGGAAAGCTAACTATGGCTACGCCTTC.

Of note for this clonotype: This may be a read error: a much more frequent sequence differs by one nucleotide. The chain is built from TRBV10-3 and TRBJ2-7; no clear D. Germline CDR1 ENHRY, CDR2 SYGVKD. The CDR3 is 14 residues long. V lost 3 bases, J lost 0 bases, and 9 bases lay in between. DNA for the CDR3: TGTGCCATCAGTGATTTAAGGGCCTCCTACGAGCAGTACTTC. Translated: CAISDLRASYEQYF.